The next 8 T cell receptor beta chains were all read from a single sample in a study of cytomegalovirus exposure and HLA in healthy donors. The PCR ran on 60 Vbeta and 13 Jbeta primers. Using immunoSEQ multiplex PCR, the repertoire was profiled, and TCRdb retains in-frame clones only, with some absent. The top ten hold around 7.1% of the sample, which has about 160,000 clones, 55% to 70% seen once. Sequencing was carried out using PBMCs. The receptor source for this set is a woman aged 55-75 years in good health and CMV-seropositive.

The V call is TRBV28, the J call TRBJ2-2, with 7 positions matching TRBD1. Germline CDR1 reads MDHEN; CDR2 reads SYDVKM. The CDR3 has 14 amino acids. Losses at the gene ends were 1 base for V and 7 bases for J; bases not matched to a gene: 3. The CDR3 nucleotides are TGTGCCAGCAGTTTATACAGGGGAATCGGGGAGCTGTTTTTT. Its translation: CASSLYRGIGELFF. Variable domain in full (rest from reference TRBV28 and TRBJ2-2): DVKVTQSSRYLVKRTGEKVFLECVQDMDHENMFWYRQDPGLGLRLIYFSYDVKMKEKGDIPEGYSVSREKKERFSLILESASTNQTSMYLCASSLYRGIGELFFGEGSRLTVL.

This clone was seen just once. This chain's CDR3 is CASSTGSSGNTIYF. The CDR3 nucleotides read TGTGCCAGCAGCACAGGGTCGTCTGGAAACACCATATATTTT. V usage is TRBV6-6 and J usage is TRBJ1-3, with D maybe TRBD1 (6 bases). This CDR3 comprises 14 residues. Between the trimmed V and J ends, which lost 6 bases and 1 base, there was a span of 10 bases. Per germline, CDR1 MNHNY and CDR2 SVGAGI (reference sequence).

In its sample, this clone was seen a few times. V usage is TRBV5-1 and J usage is TRBJ2-1; D is ambiguous. With 0 bases removed from V and 10 bases from J, the gap between germline ends came to 17 bases. The CDR3 is made up of 15 amino acids. The germline V gene encodes CDR1 SGHRS and CDR2 YFSETQ. DNA of the CDR3: TGCGCCAGCAGCTTGGAATCGTCGCCCCTGAGAGAGCAGTTCTTC. Its translation is CASSLESSPLREQFF. Full variable domain (rest looked up from reference TRBV5-1 and TRBJ2-1): KAGVTQTPRYLIKTRGQQVTLSCSPISGHRSVSWYQQTPGQGLQFLFEYFSETQRNKGNFPGRFSGRQFSNSRSEMNVSTLELGDSALYLCASSLESSPLREQFFGPGTRLTVL.

This clone has just one count. The chain is built from TRBV13 and TRBJ2-3; 8 positions match TRBD1. Germline CDR1 is PRHDT and CDR2 is FYEKMQ (reference sequence). The CDR3 is 14 residues long. The J segment lost 5 bases and the V segment lost 4 bases, leaving 5 bases of the junction unmatched. The CDR3 protein is CASSSGQGLDTQYF. CDR3 DNA sequence: TGTGCCAGCAGCTCTGGACAGGGCTTAGATACGCAGTATTTT. The variable domain in full, with the rest retrieved from reference TRBV13 and TRBJ2-3, is AAGVIQSPRHLIKEKRETATLKCYPIPRHDTVYWYQQGPGQDPQFLISFYEKMQSDKGSIPDRFSAQQFSDYHSELNMSSLELGDSALYFCASSSGQGLDTQYFGPGTRLTVL.

The V call is TRBV18, the J call TRBJ2-1; D unresolved. Germline CDR1 is KGHSH and CDR2 is LQKENI. Trimming took 5 bases from V and 5 from J, leaving 4 bases between them. CDR3 length: 11 amino acids. CDR3: CASSTNNEQFF. CDR3 sequence (DNA): TGTGCCAGCTCAACAAACAATGAGCAGTTCTTC.

CDR3 nucleotides: TGTGCCAGCAGTCTGACTAGCGGTGTAGACGAGCAGTACTTC. It specifies CASSLTSGVDEQYF. The chain uses TRBV6-5 and TRBJ2-7; 9 bases align to TRBD2. CDR1 MNHEY and CDR2 SVGAGI come from the germline V gene. The V gene end was trimmed by 5 bases and the J gene end by 5 bases; junction bases not matched to a gene: 7. The CDR3 is 14 residues long.

This clone has at least ten counts. This sequence joins TRBV7-9 and TRBJ2-5; 10 nucleotides match TRBD2. Germline V gene lookup returns CDR1 SEHNR and CDR2 FQNEAQ (reference sequence). The ends lost 5 bases at V and 5 bases at J; junction bases unmatched: 5. The CDR3 has 14 amino acids. CDR3 amino acids: CASSPSGRSETQYF. The CDR3 bases are TGTGCCAGCAGCCCTAGCGGGAGAAGTGAGACCCAGTACTTC.

The chain joins TRBV28 to TRBJ2-1; D call uncertain. This CDR3 spans 15 amino acids. The germline gives CDR1 MDHEN, CDR2 SYDVKM. Trimming took 6 bases from V and 7 from J, leaving 19 bases between them. The CDR3 protein is CASSPLTPARNEQFF. The DNA of the CDR3 is TGTGCCAGCAGCCCCCTGACCCCGGCGAGGAATGAGCAGTTCTTC.